This T cell receptor (beta chain) emerged from a study of blood T cell repertoires in COVID-19. Study details: COVID-19 samples collected from the United States, Italy and Spain covered acute and convalescent phases.

This table comes from immunoSEQ multiplex PCR, and its TCRdb copy is limited to in-frame clones, with some not included. Of about 240,000 clones detected, more than 70% appear once; the ten largest clones hold approximately 13%. With V trimmed by 8 bases and J by 7 bases, 13 bases remained unmatched. The CDR3 is made up of 14 amino acids. The germline V gene has CDR1 SGHTA and CDR2 FQGNSA. What was sequenced was peripheral blood. The TCR sequence derives from an elderly man with acute or convalescent COVID-19. The chain combines TRBV7-2 with TRBJ1-1; TRBD1 matches at 7 bases. CDR3 sequence: CASQHGAGGFEAFF. Written as DNA, the CDR3 is TGTGCCAGCCAACACGGGGCAGGGGGTTTTGAAGCTTTCTTT.